Listed below are T cell receptor beta chains from one sample, sequenced in a study of blood T cell repertoires in COVID-19. Method: immunoSEQ multiplex PCR; TCRdb's copy keeps in-frame clones and lacks some. The sample holds roughly 74,000 clones, 70% to 90% seen once. Sequenced: peripheral blood. These receptors originate from a man aged 70-80 years with acute or convalescent COVID-19. Both conserved end residues are part of each CDR3. The order of the fields is CDR3 DNA, CDR3 protein, J gene, D gene, V gene, clone size. The D gene is left open where the match is weak. Size values are once, few and many counts, or a class for expanded clones, and some rows have none.

cdr3_nt: TGTGCCAGCAGCCCAGGGGCCGGCAATCAGCCCCAGCATTTT
cdr3_aa: CASSPGAGNQPQHF
j_call: TRBJ1-5
d_call: NA
v_call: TRBV7-2
clone_size: NA

cdr3_nt: TGCGCCAGCTGGGGACAGGGACCATACAAGGAGCAGTTCTTC
cdr3_aa: CASWGQGPYKEQFF
j_call: TRBJ2-1
d_call: TRBD1
v_call: TRBV10-2
clone_size: NA

cdr3_nt: TGTGCCAGCAGCTTAGGGGACAGGCGCACAGATACGCAGTATTTT
cdr3_aa: CASSLGDRRTDTQYF
j_call: TRBJ2-3
d_call: TRBD1
v_call: TRBV7-2
clone_size: once

cdr3_nt: TGTGCCAGCAGCCCCGGACAATATGGCTACACCTTC
cdr3_aa: CASSPGQYGYTF
j_call: TRBJ1-2
d_call: NA
v_call: TRBV11-2
clone_size: NA

cdr3_nt: TGTGCCAGCAGTCTAACCCCCGGGACAGCAGCCAACTATGGCTACACCTTC
cdr3_aa: CASSLTPGTAANYGYTF
j_call: TRBJ1-2
d_call: TRBD1
v_call: TRBV6-6
clone_size: NA

cdr3_nt: TGTGCCAGCAGCTTACAAGGGGGGGGGAGCGGGCTTACAGATACGCAGTATTTT
cdr3_aa: CASSLQGGGSGLTDTQYF
j_call: TRBJ2-3
d_call: NA
v_call: TRBV7-6
clone_size: NA

cdr3_nt: TGTGCCACGGGACAGGGCGAAAACATTCAGTACTTC
cdr3_aa: CATGQGENIQYF
j_call: TRBJ2-4
d_call: TRBD1
v_call: TRBV28
clone_size: NA

cdr3_nt: TGTGCCAGCAGTGCGAACAGGATATATGGCTACACCTTC
cdr3_aa: CASSANRIYGYTF
j_call: TRBJ1-2
d_call: NA
v_call: TRBV2
clone_size: NA

cdr3_nt: TGTGCCAGCAGCTTCCTAGCGGGGGAGGGGGAGCAGTACTTC
cdr3_aa: CASSFLAGEGEQYF
j_call: TRBJ2-7
d_call: TRBD2
v_call: TRBV5-6
clone_size: NA

cdr3_nt: TGCGCCAGCAGCCAAGCCTCGGTATATGGCTACACCTTC
cdr3_aa: CASSQASVYGYTF
j_call: TRBJ1-2
d_call: NA
v_call: TRBV4-1
clone_size: NA

cdr3_nt: TGTGCCAGCAGTCGCGGAAACTATGGCTACACCTTC
cdr3_aa: CASSRGNYGYTF
j_call: TRBJ1-2
d_call: NA
v_call: TRBV28
clone_size: NA

cdr3_nt: TGTGCCAGCAGCGTAGGTGGGGGGAAAAGCCAAGAGACCCAGTACTTC
cdr3_aa: CASSVGGGKSQETQYF
j_call: TRBJ2-5
d_call: NA
v_call: TRBV9
clone_size: NA

cdr3_nt: TGTGCCAGCAGCGTTATGACAGGGCCCTACAATGAGCAGTTCTTC
cdr3_aa: CASSVMTGPYNEQFF
j_call: TRBJ2-1
d_call: TRBD1
v_call: TRBV7-2
clone_size: NA

cdr3_nt: TGTGCCAGCTCACTGAGGTTCCTTTCGGAAAATGAGCAGTTCTTC
cdr3_aa: CASSLRFLSENEQFF
j_call: TRBJ2-1
d_call: NA
v_call: TRBV18
clone_size: few

cdr3_nt: TGTGCCAGCAGCGTAGGCCCTAGCGTAGAGGAGCAGTACTTC
cdr3_aa: CASSVGPSVEEQYF
j_call: TRBJ2-7
d_call: NA
v_call: TRBV9
clone_size: NA

cdr3_nt: TGTGCCAGCAACCTGAGGTGGGTTATAGCTAGTCCCAATGAGCAGTTCTTC
cdr3_aa: CASNLRWVIASPNEQFF
j_call: TRBJ2-1
d_call: NA
v_call: TRBV2
clone_size: NA

cdr3_nt: TGTGCCACCAGCAGAGATCTGGGGGGAAATGAGCAGTTCTTC
cdr3_aa: CATSRDLGGNEQFF
j_call: TRBJ2-1
d_call: NA
v_call: TRBV15
clone_size: NA

cdr3_nt: TGTGCCAGCAGCGCCACGGGCGGGGGGCACGTAACGCAGTATTTT
cdr3_aa: CASSATGGGHVTQYF
j_call: TRBJ2-3
d_call: TRBD2
v_call: TRBV7-2
clone_size: NA